Sequencing of this T cell receptor (beta chain) was carried out in a study of blood T cell repertoires in COVID-19. This clone was recorded once. Generated by immunoSEQ multiplex PCR, the TCRdb table keeps only in-frame clones and is missing some. This repertoire shows 200,000 to 250,000 clones, around 83% found once; its top ten account for about 0.91%. The CDR3 has 12 amino acids. CDR1 and CDR2 from the germline V gene are SGHTA and FQGNSA. Deletions cut 7 bases from V and 6 bases from J, with 11 bases between. The chain is built from TRBV7-2 and TRBJ2-3; D remains unclear. The sequencing input was peripheral blood. This clonotype originated in a man aged 35 to 55 with acute or convalescent COVID-19. The CDR3 is CASTLVQDTQYF. As DNA, the CDR3 is TGTGCCAGCACTCTCGTACAGGATACGCAGTATTTT. Together with reference TRBV7-2 and TRBJ2-3, the CDR3 gives the full variable domain: GAGVSQSPSNKVTEKGKDVELRCDPISGHTALYWYRQSLGQGLEFLIYFQGNSAPDKSGLPSDRFSAERTGGSVSTLTIQRTQQEDSAVYLCASTLVQDTQYFGPGTRLTVL.